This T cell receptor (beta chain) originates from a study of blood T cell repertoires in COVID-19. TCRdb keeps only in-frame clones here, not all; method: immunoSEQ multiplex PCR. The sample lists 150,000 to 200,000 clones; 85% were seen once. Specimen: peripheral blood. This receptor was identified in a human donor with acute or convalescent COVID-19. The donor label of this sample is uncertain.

The CDR3 DNA reads as TGTGCCAGCAGCGTAGAGTCAGGGCACTATGGCTACACCTTC. This gives the protein CASSVESGHYGYTF. The chain has TRBV9 and TRBJ1-2; a possible D gene is TRBD1 (5 bases). Germline CDR1 and CDR2: SGDLS and YYNGEE. Between the trimmed V and J ends, which lost 0 bases and 3 bases, there was a span of 9 bases. This CDR3 has 14 amino acids.